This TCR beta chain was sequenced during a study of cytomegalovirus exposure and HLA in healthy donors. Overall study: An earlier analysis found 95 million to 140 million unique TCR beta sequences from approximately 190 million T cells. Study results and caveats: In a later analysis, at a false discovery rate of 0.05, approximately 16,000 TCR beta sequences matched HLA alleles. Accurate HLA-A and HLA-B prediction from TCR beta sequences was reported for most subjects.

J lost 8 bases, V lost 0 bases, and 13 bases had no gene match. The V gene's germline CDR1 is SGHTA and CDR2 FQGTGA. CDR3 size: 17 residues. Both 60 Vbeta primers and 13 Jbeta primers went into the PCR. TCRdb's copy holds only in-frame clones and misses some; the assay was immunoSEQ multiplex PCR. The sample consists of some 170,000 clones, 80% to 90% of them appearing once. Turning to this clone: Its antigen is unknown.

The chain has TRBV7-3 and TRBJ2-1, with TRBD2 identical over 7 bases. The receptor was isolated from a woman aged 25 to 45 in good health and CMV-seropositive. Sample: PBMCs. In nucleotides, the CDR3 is TGTGCCAGCAGCTTAACGCCAGGAGCGGGGCTCGGCGATGAGCAGTTCTTC. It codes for CASSLTPGAGLGDEQFF.